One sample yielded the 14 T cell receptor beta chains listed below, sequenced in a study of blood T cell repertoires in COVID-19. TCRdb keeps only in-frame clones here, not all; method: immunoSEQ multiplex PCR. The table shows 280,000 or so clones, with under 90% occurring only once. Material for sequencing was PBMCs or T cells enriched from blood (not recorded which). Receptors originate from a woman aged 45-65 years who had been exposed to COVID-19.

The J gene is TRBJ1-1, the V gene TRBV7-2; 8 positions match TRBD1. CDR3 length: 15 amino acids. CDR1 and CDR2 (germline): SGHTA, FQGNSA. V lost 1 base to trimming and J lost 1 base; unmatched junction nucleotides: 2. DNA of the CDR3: TGTGCCAGCAGCTTAGGGGACAGGCGGAACACTGAAGCTTTCTTT. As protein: CASSLGDRRNTEAFF. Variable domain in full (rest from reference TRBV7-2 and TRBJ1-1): GAGVSQSPSNKVTEKGKDVELRCDPISGHTALYWYRQSLGQGLEFLIYFQGNSAPDKSGLPSDRFSAERTGGSVSTLTIQRTQQEDSAVYLCASSLGDRRNTEAFFGQGTRLTVV.

The CDR3 nucleotides are TGTGCCATCCGGGACGGGACTAGCGGGAACACCGGGGAGCTGTTTTTT. Its protein is CAIRDGTSGNTGELFF. V is TRBV10-3 and J is TRBJ2-2; 11 bases are a match to TRBD2. Germline CDR1 ENHRY, CDR2 SYGVKD. The CDR3 sequence is 16 residues long. Losses at the gene ends were 8 bases for V and 1 base for J; bases not matched to a gene: 6.

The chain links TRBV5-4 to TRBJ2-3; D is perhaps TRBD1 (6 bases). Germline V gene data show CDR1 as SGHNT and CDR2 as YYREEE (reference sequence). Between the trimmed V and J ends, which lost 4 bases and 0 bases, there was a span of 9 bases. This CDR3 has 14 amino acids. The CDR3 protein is CASSETGSTDTQYF. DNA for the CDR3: TGTGCCAGCAGCGAGACAGGCAGCACAGATACGCAGTATTTT.

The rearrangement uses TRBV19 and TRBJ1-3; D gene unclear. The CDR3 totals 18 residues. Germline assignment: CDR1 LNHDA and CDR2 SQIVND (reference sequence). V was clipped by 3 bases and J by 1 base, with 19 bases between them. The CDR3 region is CASSISGTDLTSGNTIYF. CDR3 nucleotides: TGTGCCAGTAGTATCAGCGGCACGGACCTCACTTCTGGAAACACCATATATTTT. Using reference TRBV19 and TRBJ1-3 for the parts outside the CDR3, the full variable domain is DGGITQSPKYLFRKEGQNVTLSCEQNLNHDAMYWYRQDPGQGLRLIYYSQIVNDFQKGDIAEGYSVSREKKESFPLTVTSAQKNPTAFYLCASSISGTDLTSGNTIYFGEGSWLTVV.

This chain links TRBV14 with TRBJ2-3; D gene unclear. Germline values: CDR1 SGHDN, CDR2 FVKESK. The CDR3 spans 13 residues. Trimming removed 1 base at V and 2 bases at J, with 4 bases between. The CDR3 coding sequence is TGTGCCAGCAGCCAAGTTATCACAGATACGCAGTATTTT. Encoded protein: CASSQVITDTQYF.

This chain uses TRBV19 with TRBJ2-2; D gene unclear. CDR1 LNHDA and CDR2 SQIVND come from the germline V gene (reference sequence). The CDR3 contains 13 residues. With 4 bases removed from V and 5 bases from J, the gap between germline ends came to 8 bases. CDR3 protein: CASSTRVTGELFF. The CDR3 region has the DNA TGTGCCAGTAGTACTAGAGTAACCGGGGAGCTGTTTTTT.

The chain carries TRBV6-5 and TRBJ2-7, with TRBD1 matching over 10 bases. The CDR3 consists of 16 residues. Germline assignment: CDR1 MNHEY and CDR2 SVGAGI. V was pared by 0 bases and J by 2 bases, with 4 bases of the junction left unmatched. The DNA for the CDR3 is TGTGCCAGCAGTTACTCCGGACAGGGGGTTCCCTACGAGCAGTACTTC. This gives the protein CASSYSGQGVPYEQYF.

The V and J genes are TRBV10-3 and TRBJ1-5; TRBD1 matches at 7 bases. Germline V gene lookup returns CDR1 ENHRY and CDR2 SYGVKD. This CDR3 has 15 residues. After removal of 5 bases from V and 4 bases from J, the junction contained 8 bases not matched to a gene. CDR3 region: CAISQTGVTNQPQHF. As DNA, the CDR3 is TGTGCCATCAGTCAAACAGGGGTCACTAATCAGCCCCAGCATTTT.

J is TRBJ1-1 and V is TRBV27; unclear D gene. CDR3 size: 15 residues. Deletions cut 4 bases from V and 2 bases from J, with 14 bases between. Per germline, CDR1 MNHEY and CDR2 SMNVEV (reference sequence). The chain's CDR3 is CASSSQLGDNTEAFF. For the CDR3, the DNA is TGTGCCAGCAGTTCCCAGTTGGGAGACAACACTGAAGCTTTCTTT.

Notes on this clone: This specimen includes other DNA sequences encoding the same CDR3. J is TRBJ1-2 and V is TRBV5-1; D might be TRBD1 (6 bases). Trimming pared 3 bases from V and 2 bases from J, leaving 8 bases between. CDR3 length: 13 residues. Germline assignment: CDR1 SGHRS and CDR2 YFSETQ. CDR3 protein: CASSSTGNYGYTF. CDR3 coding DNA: TGCGCCAGCAGCTCAACAGGGAACTATGGCTACACCTTC. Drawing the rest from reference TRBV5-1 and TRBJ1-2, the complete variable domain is KAGVTQTPRYLIKTRGQQVTLSCSPISGHRSVSWYQQTPGQGLQFLFEYFSETQRNKGNFPGRFSGRQFSNSRSEMNVSTLELGDSALYLCASSSTGNYGYTFGSGTRLTVV.

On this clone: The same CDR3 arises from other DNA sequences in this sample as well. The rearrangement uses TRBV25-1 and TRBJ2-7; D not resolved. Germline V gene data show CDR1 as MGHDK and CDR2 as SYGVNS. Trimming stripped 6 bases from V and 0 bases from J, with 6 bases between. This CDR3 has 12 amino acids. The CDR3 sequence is CASRAGSYEQYF. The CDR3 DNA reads TGTGCCAGCAGGGCAGGCTCCTACGAGCAGTACTTC.

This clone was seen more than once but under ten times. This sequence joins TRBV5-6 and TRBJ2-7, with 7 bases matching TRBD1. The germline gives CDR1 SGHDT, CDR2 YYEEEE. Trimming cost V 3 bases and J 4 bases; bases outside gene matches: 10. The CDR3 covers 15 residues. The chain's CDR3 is CASSSLGGQLYEQYF. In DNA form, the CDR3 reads TGTGCCAGCAGCTCTCTAGGGGGACAGTTGTACGAGCAGTACTTC.

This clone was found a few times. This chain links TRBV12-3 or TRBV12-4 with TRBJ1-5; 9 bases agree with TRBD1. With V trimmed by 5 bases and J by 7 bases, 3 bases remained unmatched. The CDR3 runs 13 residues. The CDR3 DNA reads TGTGCCAGCAGTATGACAGGGGGGCAGCCCCAGCATTTT. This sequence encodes CASSMTGGQPQHF.

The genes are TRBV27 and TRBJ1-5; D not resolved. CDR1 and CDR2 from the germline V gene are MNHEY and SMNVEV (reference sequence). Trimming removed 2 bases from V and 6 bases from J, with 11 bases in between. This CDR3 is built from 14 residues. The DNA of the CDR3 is TGTGCCAGCAGTTTAATCGCTTTCAGTCAGCCCCAGCATTTT. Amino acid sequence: CASSLIAFSQPQHF.